Listed here are 6 T cell receptor beta chains from one sample, sequenced in a study of blood T cell repertoires in COVID-19 (TCRdb year 2020). The protocol used for the library was the immunoSEQ multiplex PCR assay. What TCRdb holds here is the immuneACCESS table cut down to in-frame rearrangements. Part of the clones is not present; checked against another copy, under half of the missing clones reflect an unresolved V gene, and the others are unexplained. Counted in this sample were about 390,000 clones; around 87% of them appeared once. Approximately 2.5% of the sample goes to the ten largest clones. Input material: peripheral blood. The receptors here all came from an older woman with COVID-19, enrolled during active disease.

The chain carries TRBV6-5 and TRBJ2-2; the D gene is possibly TRBD1 (5 bases). V lost 5 bases and J lost 10, with 14 bases in between. The length of the CDR3 is 13 residues. CDR1 is MNHEY and CDR2 is SVGAGI in the germline V gene. The CDR3 DNA is TGTGCCAGCAGTCGGACATTGCGCGAGGAGCTGTTTTTT. Amino acid sequence: CASSRTLREELFF.

The chain employs TRBV3-1 (or the pseudogene TRBV3-2) and TRBJ2-5; D perhaps matches TRBD1 (6 bases). This CDR3 is built from 14 residues. V lost 0 bases to trimming and J lost 5 bases, with 10 bases between them. The germline gives CDR1 LGHDT, CDR2 YNNKEL (reference sequence). CDR3 coding DNA: TGTGCCAGCAGCCAAGACAATAGGGGGGAGACCCAGTACTTC. This sequence encodes CASSQDNRGETQYF.

This chain joins TRBV3-1 (or the pseudogene TRBV3-2) and TRBJ2-7, with a weak D call TRBD1 (7 bases). The germline V gene has CDR1 LGHDT and CDR2 YNNKEL (reference sequence). V was shortened by 1 base and J by 7 bases, with 11 bases between the two germline ends. This CDR3 comprises 13 residues. The CDR3 is CASSQAGGSEQYF. In DNA, the CDR3 is TGTGCCAGCAGCCAAGCAGGGGGGAGTGAGCAGTACTTC.

V usage is TRBV18 and J usage is TRBJ1-1; TRBD1 is a possible D gene (6 bases). This CDR3 is 15 amino acids long. Trimming pared 3 bases from V and 2 bases from J, leaving 13 bases between. Germline CDR1 reads KGHSH; CDR2 reads LQKENI. CDR3 DNA sequence: TGTGCCAGCTCACCCCAGACAGGTCCCAACACTGAAGCTTTCTTT. The encoded protein is CASSPQTGPNTEAFF. Together with reference TRBV18 and TRBJ1-1, the CDR3 gives the full variable domain: NAGVMQNPRHLVRRRGQEARLRCSPMKGHSHVYWYRQLPEEGLKFMVYLQKENIIDESGMPKERFSAEFPKEGPSILRIQQVVRGDSAAYFCASSPQTGPNTEAFFGQGTRLTVV.

The chain couples TRBV6-5 to TRBJ1-1, with 9 bases aligning to TRBD1. V was clipped by 5 bases and J by 5 bases; unmatched bases: 6. CDR3 length: 14 amino acids. The germline CDR1 and CDR2 sequences are MNHEY and SVGAGI. The CDR3 region has the DNA TGTGCCAGCAGTCCACTACAGGGGGCGACTGAAGCTTTCTTT. It yields the protein CASSPLQGATEAFF.

The CDR3 nucleotides are TGTGCCTGGAGCATGTCAGGGGATGAAGCTTTCTTT. As protein: CAWSMSGDEAFF. The chain combines TRBV30 with TRBJ1-1; TRBD1 might be the D (6 bases). The ends were cut back, 3 bases at V and 7 bases at J, with 12 bases in the middle. Germline CDR1 GTSNPN, CDR2 SVGIG (reference sequence). CDR3 size: 12 residues.